These 18 T cell receptor beta chains originate from one sample sequenced in a study of neurological immune-mediated disorders. TCRdb re-called the 5' RACE reads through MiXCR, storing one row per CDR3 protein. The repertoire has 110,000 or so distinct CDR3 sequences, roughly 3.2% of them found once; the top ten carry about 1.2%. Input material: PBMCs. These receptors all stem from a woman aged 25-40 years with multiple sclerosis.

This clonotype came up many times. The chain joins TRBV5-5 to TRBJ2-7; D uncertain. There are 14 residues in the CDR3. Trimming pared 0 bases from V and 6 bases from J, leaving 13 bases between. The V gene's germline CDR1 is SGHKS and CDR2 YYEKEE (reference sequence). The CDR3 spells CASSLGAGIPEQYF. In DNA, the CDR3 is TGTGCCAGCAGCTTGGGGGCCGGCATCCCCGAGCAGTACTTC.

This clonotype was detected ten times or more. The rearrangement joins TRBV7-9 to TRBJ1-2, with D tentatively TRBD1 (5 bases). Germline loops: CDR1 SEHNR, CDR2 FQNEAQ (reference sequence). With 3 bases removed from V and 1 base from J, the gap between germline ends came to 9 bases. This CDR3 is built from 14 residues. For the CDR3, the DNA is TGTGCCAGCAGCTTGGAGGGGAGTAACTATGGCTACACCTTC. The encoded protein is CASSLEGSNYGYTF.

This clonotype was seen repeatedly, ten times or more. The chain carries TRBV3-1 and TRBJ1-2; tentatively, D is TRBD1 (5 bases). CDR1 is LGHDT, CDR2 YNNKEL, per germline (reference sequence). The V end lost 1 base, the J end lost 6 bases, and 21 bases lay between the germline ends. The CDR3 totals 17 residues. This CDR3 is CASSQAGMGRAFDGYTF. The CDR3 bases are TGTGCCAGCAGCCAAGCGGGTATGGGCAGGGCATTTGATGGCTACACCTTC.

This clonotype was picked up many times. The chain recombines TRBV3-1 with TRBJ2-7; perhaps D is TRBD1 or TRBD2 (5 bases each). V dropped 1 base and J dropped 4 bases, with 14 bases sitting between them. The V gene's germline CDR1 is LGHDT and CDR2 YNNKEL (reference sequence). This CDR3 contains 15 residues. CDR3 region: CASSQGSGAVYEQYF. DNA of the CDR3: TGTGCCAGCAGCCAAGGTTCCGGGGCGGTATACGAGCAGTACTTC.

The gene calls are TRBV5-6 and TRBJ2-4; maybe TRBD2 (6 bases). Trimming removed 4 bases at V and 8 bases at J, with 16 bases between. The CDR3 is 14 amino acids. CDR1 is SGHDT, CDR2 YYEEEE, per germline. The DNA of the CDR3 is TGTGCCAGCAGCCTGAGAATGGGGGGAGACATTCAGTACTTC. This encodes CASSLRMGGDIQYF.

There are many counts of this clonotype. The chain has TRBV20-1 and TRBJ2-1, with no clear D. This CDR3 is built from 9 residues. The germline V gene encodes CDR1 DFQATT and CDR2 SNEGSKA (reference sequence). V lost 0 bases and J lost 10, with 1 base in between. In DNA form, the CDR3 reads TGCAGTGCTAGAGAGGAGCAGTTCTTC. Translated: CSAREEQFF.

Many counts were recorded for this clonotype. J is TRBJ2-3 and V is TRBV12-3 or TRBV12-4, with D tentatively TRBD1 or TRBD2 (5 bases each). V was shortened by 6 bases and J by 5 bases, with 12 bases between the two germline ends. The CDR3 loop spans 13 amino acids. CDR3 bases: TGTGCCAGCAGAGGGACCGCTCTAGATACGCAGTATTTT. Translation: CASRGTALDTQYF.

This clonotype was picked up many times. The V gene is TRBV27, the J gene TRBJ2-1; D not resolved. CDR3 length: 15 residues. V lost 0 bases and J 3 bases, leaving 9 bases between the germline ends. Per the germline V gene, CDR1 is MNHEY and CDR2 is SMNVEV (reference sequence). CDR3 sequence (DNA): TGTGCCAGCAGTTTATCGAATCGACTCTACAATGAGCAGTTCTTC. This codes for CASSLSNRLYNEQFF.

The table lists this clonotype with many counts. The CDR3 DNA is TGCAGTGCTAGAGAGGGAGAGGTTGGGCAGTACTTC. Translated, it gives CSAREGEVGQYF. The V call is TRBV20-1, the J call TRBJ2-7, with D tentatively TRBD2 (5 bases). Germline assignment: CDR1 DFQATT and CDR2 SNEGSKA (reference sequence). This CDR3 comprises 12 residues. V lost 0 bases and J 9 bases, leaving 12 bases between the germline ends.

With regard to this clonotype: This may stem from a read error, because a much larger clone lies one nucleotide away. The CDR3 DNA sequence: TGTGCCACCGCGGACGGACTAAATCAGCACCAGCATTTT. Protein product: CATADGLNQHQHF. J is TRBJ1-5 and V is TRBV15; D is undetermined. The CDR3 totals 13 residues. CDR1 and CDR2 from the germline V gene are LNHNV and YYDKDF (reference sequence).

Ten or more counts support this clonotype. The gene calls are TRBV3-1 and TRBJ2-1; 7 nucleotides match TRBD1. V was clipped by 2 bases and J by 7 bases; unmatched bases: 2. The CDR3 sequence is 13 residues long. From germline, CDR1 is LGHDT and CDR2 YNNKEL (reference sequence). CDR3 sequence (DNA): TGTGCCAGCAGCCAAATACAGGGGAATGAGCAGTTCTTC. This codes for CASSQIQGNEQFF.

In this sample, this clonotype turned up many times. The chain has TRBV7-2 and TRBJ1-2, with unresolved D. The germline V gene encodes CDR1 SGHTA and CDR2 FQGNSA. The CDR3 consists of 15 residues. V lost 5 bases to trimming and J lost 8 bases, with 21 bases between them. The CDR3 DNA reads TGTGCCAGCAGCCCCCGCAACGAACAAACGAACGGCTACACCTTC. Amino acid sequence: CASSPRNEQTNGYTF. The full variable domain, rest sourced from reference TRBV7-2 and TRBJ1-2, is GAGVSQSPSNKVTEKGKDVELRCDPISGHTALYWYRQSLGQGLEFLIYFQGNSAPDKSGLPSDRFSAERTGGSVSTLTIQRTQQEDSAVYLCASSPRNEQTNGYTFGSGTRLTVV.

This clonotype was observed at least ten times. The CDR3 region has the DNA TGTGCCACCAGCAACGCTATTGCAGGGTTGGGGCTGTTTTTT. This sequence encodes CATSNAIAGLGLFF. The chain has TRBV15 and TRBJ1-4; D possibly corresponds to TRBD1 (5 bases). V lost 4 bases to trimming and J lost 14 bases, with 20 bases between them. This CDR3 contains 14 residues. CDR1 and CDR2 from the germline V gene are LNHNV and YYDKDF (reference sequence).

This clonotype was recorded at least ten times. V usage is TRBV20-1 and J usage is TRBJ2-1, with 9 bases identical to TRBD2. Germline V lookup: CDR1 DFQATT, CDR2 SNEGSKA (reference sequence). With 3 bases clipped from V and 3 bases from J, the junction kept 6 bases outside the gene matches. The CDR3 runs 15 residues. CDR3 loop: CSARVFSGGYNEQFF. In nucleotides, the CDR3 is TGCAGTGCTAGGGTTTTTAGCGGGGGCTACAATGAGCAGTTCTTC.

This clonotype came up many times. The chain recombines TRBV12-3 or TRBV12-4 with TRBJ2-3; no clear D. V was cut by 7 bases and J by 4 bases, with 9 bases left in between. The CDR3 loop spans 12 amino acids. CDR3 nucleotides: TGTGCCAGCACGGGTGGGGCAGATACGCAGTATTTT. Translation: CASTGGADTQYF.

This clonotype was picked up many times. The rearrangement joins TRBV20-1 to TRBJ1-1; no clear D gene. V lost 2 bases and J 6 bases, leaving 16 bases between the germline ends. The CDR3 extends over 14 amino acids. CDR1 and CDR2 (germline): DFQATT, SNEGSKA (reference sequence). For the CDR3, the DNA is TGCAGTGCTAGATCCAGCGGCGCCGCGGCTGAAGCTTTCTTT. The encoded protein is CSARSSGAAAEAFF.

This clonotype was found many times. The gene calls are TRBV20-1 and TRBJ1-2; unclear D gene. Trimming removed 0 bases from V and 2 bases from J, with 13 bases in between. Germline V CDR1 and CDR2: DFQATT, SNEGSKA (reference sequence). This CDR3 has 15 amino acids. CDR3 sequence reads: CSARDWAGANYGYTF. CDR3 bases: TGCAGTGCTAGAGATTGGGCAGGAGCCAACTATGGCTACACCTTC.

This clonotype was seen at least ten times. The chain couples TRBV29-1 to TRBJ1-3, with 7 bases that match TRBD1. After removal of 4 bases from V and 4 bases from J, the junction contained 4 bases not matched to a gene. Per the germline V gene, CDR1 is SQVTM and CDR2 is ANQGSEA. The CDR3 contains 13 residues. The CDR3 reads CSVGDRSGNTIYF. DNA of the CDR3: TGCAGCGTTGGGGACAGATCGGGAAACACCATATATTTT.